This section outlines one T cell receptor (beta chain) sequence together with its context. Its antigen is not known. This sample was taken from a study of T cell repertoires in cytomegalovirus infection. Background on the study: Evidence of both CMV infection and a matching HLA type came from public TCR beta signatures.

General observations from the study: Cumulative public TCR beta family frequency identified CMV carriers with the relevant HLA. The study found HLA-C-restricted CMV-specific TCR beta clonotypes dominating the ex vivo response.

TCRdb recomputed calls from the reads with MiXCR, one row per CDR3 protein. The sample includes around 260,000 distinct CDR3 sequences, roughly a quarter of them seen just once. The ends were cut back, 5 bases at V and 0 bases at J, with 10 bases in the middle. This CDR3 region has 14 residues. Germline V CDR1 and CDR2: SGHAT, FQNNGV. This TCR was recovered from a human donor in good health (CMV status not recorded). Some clones in this sample may be carry-over from other donors' samples. Material for sequencing was PBMCs. V is TRBV11-2 and J is TRBJ1-1; the D gene is possibly TRBD1 (6 bases). The CDR3 DNA reads TGTGCCAGCAGCAAGGACAGATTGAACACTGAAGCTTTCTTT. It translates to CASSKDRLNTEAFF.